This entry concerns a single T cell receptor beta chain. Its antigen is as yet unknown. Trimming cost V 1 base and J 0 bases; bases outside gene matches: 4. Germline lookup yields CDR1 SGHDT and CDR2 YYEEEE. There are 16 residues in the CDR3. These data belong to a study of shared clonotypes between healthy human individuals. Notes on the study in general: A small donor pool kept down the genetic and exposure-history diversity that was represented.

Several immunoSEQ 96-well plates shared each subset's DNA, each plate a replicate. In the study's own analysis: Filtering of immunoSEQ junctional sequences could not match full-length read filtering. Profiling relied on immunoSEQ multiplex PCR, and the TCRdb table lists in-frame clones only, not all of them. Clone size and V and J calls were adopted from that table, with D and trimming inferred from the DNA. The sample contains about 2.3 million clones, 85% to 95% of which appear only once. All donors were healthy HIV-negative adults lacking recent acute infections or vaccinations. The sequenced sample consisted of naive CD4+ T cells from PBMCs. Described subset: CD45RA+ positively selected. This receptor was identified in a man aged 18-30 years in good health. Some clones in this sample may be carry-over from other donors' samples. V and J are TRBV5-6 and TRBJ2-7; TRBD2 matches 10 bases. The chain's CDR3 is CASSLRGLANSYEQYF. In DNA form, the CDR3 reads TGTGCCAGCAGCTTGAGGGGACTAGCGAACTCCTACGAGCAGTACTTC.